This TCR beta chain was retrieved from a study of radiotherapy plus CTLA-4 blockade in lung cancer (dated by TCRdb to the late 2010s). Looking at the study overall: Among the enrolled patients, around 17% had an objective response, and roughly 30% reached disease control. The study at large found these results: Increased serum interferon-beta after radiation, together with early dynamic changes in blood T cell clones, were reported to be the strongest predictors of response. After treatment with radiotherapy and ipilimumab, TCR clones that came from tumors expanded in the peripheral blood.

Focal radiation therapy combined with CTLA-4 blockade (ipilimumab) was tested in patients with chemo-refractory metastatic non-small-cell lung cancer. The method behind the library was the immunoSEQ multiplex PCR assay. TCRdb took over this immuneACCESS table, retaining in-frame rearrangements with V and J assigned. Such tables are incomplete; in checked studies, under half of the missing clones stem from an unresolved V gene, and the remainder is unexplained. The sample profile shows approximately 90,000 clones; 83% of them were found once. The ten largest clonotypes hold roughly 0.85% of the sample. Inclusive of the bounding cysteine and phenylalanine, the CDR3 is 18 residues long. Just CDR3 DNA is preserved here, 54 bases in frame from base 1. V and J are trimmed by 4 bases and 4 bases, and the gene matches miss 13 bases of the junction. The germline V gene encodes CDR1 SGHRS and CDR2 YFSETQ. For this clone: This receptor's antigen is unknown. Base qualities are not provided; no much larger clone lies one nucleotide away.

The input for sequencing was peripheral blood, taken from a patient treated with radiotherapy plus ipilimumab. This TCR was recovered from a human donor with non-small cell lung cancer who had stable disease on radiotherapy plus ipilimumab. This sequence uses TRBV5-1 and TRBJ2-2, with 10 junctional bases fitting TRBD1. The encoded CDR3 is CASSLPGTGVGGTGELFF. The DNA is as follows: TGCGCCAGCAGCCTCCCCGGGACAGGGGTAGGGGGCACCGGGGAGCTGTTTTTT.